The T cell receptor (beta chain) described here comes from a study of T cell changes during pregnancy in multiple sclerosis. This table comes from immunoSEQ multiplex PCR, and its TCRdb copy is limited to in-frame clones, with some not included. The sample records approximately 52,000 clones, over 80% being singletons. The CDR3 extends over 16 amino acids. Germline values: CDR1 LNHDA, CDR2 SQIVND (reference sequence). V lost 3 bases, J lost 5 bases, and 6 bases stayed unmatched. J is TRBJ2-2 and V is TRBV19; 10 bases map to TRBD1. The sample in question was CD4+ T cells from peripheral blood mononuclear cells, obtained in the third trimester of pregnancy. The TCR comes from a female donor with multiple sclerosis, enrolled in a pregnancy study. CDR3 residues: CASSISWDRGTGELFF. Here the CDR3 DNA reads TGTGCCAGTAGTATTTCTTGGGACAGGGGAACCGGGGAGCTGTTTTTT.